These 27 T cell receptor beta chains share one sample of origin, sequenced in a study of blood T cells in healthy people across ages. Primed by a sample-barcoded 5' primer and a J-beta primer mix, a second PCR proceeded for 7 to 11 cycles. In TCRdb, the 5' RACE reads were re-called with MiXCR into one record per CDR3 protein. The sample carries about 1.1 million distinct CDR3 sequences, around two fifths recorded once. Sequencing input: blood. These receptors all come from a man between 18 and 35 years old in good health.

This clonotype was counted only a few times. This chain connects TRBV24-1 to TRBJ2-1, with TRBD1 identical over 7 bases. Germline loops: CDR1 KGHDR, CDR2 SFDVKD. The V segment lost 0 bases and the J segment 0 bases; nucleotides outside the gene matches: 4. The CDR3 consists of 17 residues. CDR3 coding DNA: TGTGCCACCAGTGATTTGAGGGCAGGGGGCTCCTACAATGAGCAGTTCTTC. It codes for CATSDLRAGGSYNEQFF.

This clonotype came up a few times. The CDR3 protein is CASSERVGTSSGEQFF. The CDR3 region has the DNA TGTGCCAGCAGCGAAAGGGTTGGGACTAGTTCAGGTGAGCAGTTCTTC. The chain employs TRBV2 and TRBJ2-1, with 8 bases lining up with TRBD2. The CDR3 runs 16 residues. Germline-derived CDR1 and CDR2 are SNHLY and FYNNEI. Losses at the gene ends were 6 bases for V and 9 bases for J; bases not matched to a gene: 16.

The chain links TRBV13 to TRBJ2-1, with a weak D call TRBD2 (5 bases). Germline V lookup: CDR1 PRHDT, CDR2 FYEKMQ (reference sequence). The CDR3 runs to 13 residues. V was cut by 6 bases and J by 7 bases, with 13 bases left in between. CDR3 in amino acids: CASRAPGINEQFF. The CDR3 nucleotides read TGTGCCAGCAGAGCCCCGGGGATAAATGAGCAGTTCTTC.

Remarks on this clonotype: The DNA is omitted, as the CDR3 cannot be located on it reliably, and the CDR3 follows TCRdb's listing. The chain has TRBV12-3 or TRBV12-4 and TRBJ2-7. The CDR3 is 18 amino acids in total, end residues counted. CDR3 residues: CASSTSTPGVRSSYEQYF.

This sequence joins TRBV12-3 or TRBV12-4 and TRBJ1-2, with a possible D match to TRBD1 (5 bases). This CDR3 is built from 14 residues. Trimming left V 10 bases short and J 6 bases short, with 21 bases between. Written as DNA, the CDR3 is TGTGCCACTCGATGGGGCGAGGTGGGTGATGGCTACACCTTC. Its translation is CATRWGEVGDGYTF.

V and J are TRBV4-3 and TRBJ2-7; no definite D call. V lost 1 base to trimming and J lost 5 bases, with 9 bases between them. The CDR3 loop spans 13 amino acids. CDR1 and CDR2 from the germline V gene are LGHNA and YSLEER. The chain's CDR3 is CASSQAPLNEQYF. Written as DNA, the CDR3 is TGCGCCAGCAGCCAAGCCCCTTTGAACGAGCAGTACTTC.

The V gene is TRBV25-1, the J gene TRBJ2-7, with 9 bases matching TRBD2. The V and J ends lost 1 base and 4 bases, in that order; junction bases with no gene match: 8. Germline V CDR1 and CDR2: MGHDK, SYGVNS. The CDR3 contains 16 residues. The CDR3 DNA reads as TGTGCCAGCAGTGAATTTAGTAGCGGGGGCAGTTACGAGCAGTACTTC. It is translated as CASSEFSSGGSYEQYF.

The chain has TRBV10-3 and TRBJ2-7; D is tentatively TRBD1 or TRBD2 (6 bases each). Trimming stripped 8 bases from V and 6 bases from J, with 17 bases between. Germline loops: CDR1 ENHRY, CDR2 SYGVKD. The CDR3 extends over 13 amino acids. CDR3 protein: CAISRQEGLEQYF. As DNA, the CDR3 is TGTGCCATCTCCAGACAGGAGGGACTCGAGCAGTACTTC.

This chain connects TRBV7-9 to TRBJ2-4; 10 nucleotides line up with TRBD1. CDR3 length: 13 amino acids. Germline lookup yields CDR1 SEHNR and CDR2 FQNEAQ (reference sequence). The V gene end was trimmed by 0 bases and the J gene end by 14 bases; junction bases not matched to a gene: 4. CDR3 sequence (DNA): TGTGCCAGCAGCTTAGCGGCTGGACAGGGGGAGTACTTC. Amino acid sequence: CASSLAAGQGEYF.

In regard to this clonotype: Given a much more abundant clone one base away, this may be a read error. This chain connects TRBV12-3 or TRBV12-4 to TRBJ2-3; D is unresolved. The CDR3 consists of 12 residues. The CDR3 here is CASSFLTDAQYF. The CDR3 bases are TGTGCCAGCAGTTTTCTAACAGATGCGCAGTATTTT.

A note on this clonotype: A much more abundant neighbour one base away suggests this may be a read error. V gene TRBV10-3 combines with J gene TRBJ1-6; D is unresolved. Germline CDR1 is ENHRY and CDR2 is SYGVKD. This CDR3 is 13 amino acids long. The CDR3 nucleotides are TGTGCCATCACCTCAGGTGTGGATTCACTCCTCCACTTT. Its protein product is CAITSGVDSLLHF.

The V and J genes are TRBV5-4 and TRBJ2-5; 13 bases fit TRBD2. The germline V gene has CDR1 SGHNT and CDR2 YYREEE (reference sequence). The CDR3 is made up of 17 amino acids. J lost 11 bases, V lost 2 bases, and 15 bases had no gene match. The CDR3 region has the DNA TGTGCCAGCAGCTTCAAAACCGGGACTAGCGGGGTAGGTGAGCAGTACTTC. It specifies CASSFKTGTSGVGEQYF.

The rearrangement uses TRBV28 and TRBJ1-5, with 10 bases fitting TRBD1. After removal of 5 bases from V and 5 bases from J, the junction contained 3 bases not matched to a gene. The CDR3 has 14 residues. Germline V gene lookup returns CDR1 MDHEN and CDR2 SYDVKM. CDR3 bases: TGTGCCAGCAGTGGGGGGACAGGGGATCAGCCCCAGCATTTT. It is translated as CASSGGTGDQPQHF. Supplemented by reference TRBV28 and TRBJ1-5, the full variable domain reads DVKVTQSSRYLVKRTGEKVFLECVQDMDHENMFWYRQDPGLGLRLIYFSYDVKMKEKGDIPEGYSVSREKKERFSLILESASTNQTSMYLCASSGGTGDQPQHFGDGTRLSIL.

V is TRBV2 and J is TRBJ2-5, with a weak D call TRBD1 (6 bases). The DNA end is more similar to TRBJ2-7, so the J call may be wrong. Germline assignment: CDR1 SNHLY and CDR2 FYNNEI. The CDR3 length is 12 residues. For the CDR3, the DNA is TGTGCCAGCAATACCCAGACAGGCGAGCAGTACTTC. It translates to CASNTQTGEQYF.

The rearrangement links TRBV28 to TRBJ1-5; D possibly corresponds to TRBD1 (5 bases). Germline V gene lookup returns CDR1 MDHEN and CDR2 SYDVKM. V was clipped by 3 bases and J by 6 bases, with 15 bases between them. The CDR3 length is 15 residues. DNA of the CDR3: TGTGCCAGCAGTTTCGGGGGAGGGGTCCCTCAGCCCCAGCATTTT. This codes for CASSFGGGVPQPQHF.

This chain connects TRBV5-1 to TRBJ1-1; the match to TRBD1 covers 7 bases. V shed 2 bases and J 4 bases; nucleotides not matched to a gene: 2. The CDR3 consists of 13 residues. Germline CDR1 reads SGHRS; CDR2 reads YFSETQ. The CDR3 reads CASSFRQGTEAFF. For the CDR3, the DNA is TGCGCCAGCAGCTTTCGACAGGGCACTGAAGCTTTCTTT.

This clonotype was detected only once. Compared with germline, one end of the junction differs, possibly owing to a read error. The V call is TRBV12-3 or TRBV12-4, the J call TRBJ1-2; a possible D gene is TRBD1 (5 bases). CDR3 length: 15 residues. CDR3 in amino acids: CVSSPPIGVDHGYTF. The DNA of the CDR3 is TGTGTCAGCAGTCCCCCGATAGGGGTAGACCATGGCTACACCTTC.

This clonotype was seen more than once but under ten times. V gene TRBV7-2 combines with J gene TRBJ2-5; TRBD1 matches 9 bases. The CDR3 covers 14 residues. CDR1 and CDR2 from the germline V gene are SGHTA and FQGNSA. With V trimmed by 4 bases and J by 5 bases, 5 bases remained unmatched. The CDR3 DNA reads as TGTGCCAGCAGCTACAGGGGGCGCGATGAGACCCAGTACTTC. Its translation: CASSYRGRDETQYF. Drawing the rest from reference TRBV7-2 and TRBJ2-5, the complete variable domain is GAGVSQSPSNKVTEKGKDVELRCDPISGHTALYWYRQSLGQGLEFLIYFQGNSAPDKSGLPSDRFSAERTGGSVSTLTIQRTQQEDSAVYLCASSYRGRDETQYFGPGTRLLVL.

This clonotype was observed a handful of times. The chain joins TRBV6-2 or TRBV6-3 to TRBJ1-2; TRBD1 might be the D (6 bases). V lost 6 bases, J lost 3 bases, and 20 bases lay in between. Germline V gene lookup returns CDR1 MNHEY and CDR2 SVGEGT. The length of the CDR3 is 16 residues. Here the CDR3 reads CASRSSVGGFYYGYTF. In DNA form, the CDR3 reads TGTGCCAGCAGATCATCCGTGGGGGGCTTCTACTATGGCTACACCTTC.

The rearrangement uses TRBV9 and TRBJ1-5; D call uncertain. CDR1 SGDLS and CDR2 YYNGEE come from the germline V gene. The length of the CDR3 is 15 residues. V dropped 1 base and J dropped 4 bases, with 12 bases sitting between them. The CDR3, as DNA: TGTGCCAGCAGCGTAAGTAGTACAGTTAATCAGCCCCAGCATTTT. Amino acid sequence: CASSVSSTVNQPQHF.

The V call is TRBV6-6, the J call TRBJ2-2; D possibly corresponds to TRBD2 (6 bases). This CDR3 comprises 15 residues. Trimming removed 7 bases from V and 1 base from J, with 13 bases in between. CDR1 MNHNY and CDR2 SVGAGI come from the germline V gene (reference sequence). Written as DNA, the CDR3 is TGTGCCAGCACCCCCTGGGGGGAGAACACCGGGGAGCTGTTTTTT. The encoded protein is CASTPWGENTGELFF.

The chain joins TRBV5-1 to TRBJ1-4; tentative D call: TRBD1 (5 bases). The V end lost 2 bases, the J end lost 8 bases, and 13 bases lay between the germline ends. Looked up from germline, CDR1 is SGHRS and CDR2 is YFSETQ. The CDR3 is 14 residues long. CDR3 protein: CASSFGEGMEKLFF. The CDR3 DNA follows: TGCGCCAGCAGCTTTGGAGAGGGGATGGAAAAACTGTTTTTT. The variable domain in full, with the rest retrieved from reference TRBV5-1 and TRBJ1-4, is KAGVTQTPRYLIKTRGQQVTLSCSPISGHRSVSWYQQTPGQGLQFLFEYFSETQRNKGNFPGRFSGRQFSNSRSEMNVSTLELGDSALYLCASSFGEGMEKLFFGSGTQLSVL.

On this clonotype itself: The junction does not match germline at one end; this may be a read error. The V call is TRBV12-3 or TRBV12-4, the J call TRBJ2-3, with D tentatively TRBD1 or TRBD2 (6 bases each). This CDR3 is built from 16 residues. CDR3 region: CASSPRGQVRTDAQYF. The CDR3, as DNA: TGTGCCAGCAGTCCCCGGGGGCAGGTGCGCACAGATGCGCAGTATTTT.

This chain links TRBV6-5 with TRBJ1-1; unclear D gene. Germline V lookup: CDR1 MNHEY, CDR2 SVGAGI. V gave up 9 bases and J gave up 2 bases, with 16 bases separating them. The CDR3 is made up of 14 amino acids. In DNA, the CDR3 is TGTGCCAGTAGAGGTACCGGACGAAACACTGAAGCTTTCTTT. As protein: CASRGTGRNTEAFF.

The chain uses TRBV28 and TRBJ2-1; the match to TRBD2 covers 10 bases. Germline trimming cut 7 bases from V and 6 bases from J; bases unmatched to any gene: 9. Germline values: CDR1 MDHEN, CDR2 SYDVKM. This CDR3 contains 15 residues. The DNA of the CDR3 is TGTGCCAGCATTGGCCCTAGCGGGGGAGGCAATGAGCAGTTCTTC. As protein: CASIGPSGGGNEQFF.

This clonotype has only a few counts. The V and J genes are TRBV11-2 and TRBJ1-5, with D unclear. This CDR3 spans 15 amino acids. The V end lost 0 bases, the J end lost 4 bases, and 10 bases lay between the germline ends. Germline values: CDR1 SGHAT, CDR2 FQNNGV. This CDR3 reads CASSLDAGWNQPQHF. DNA for the CDR3: TGTGCCAGCAGCTTAGACGCAGGCTGGAATCAGCCCCAGCATTTT.

The chain uses TRBV5-1 and TRBJ1-1; D may be TRBD1 (6 bases). Trimming cost V 0 bases and J 4 bases, with 10 bases left between them. This CDR3 spans 14 amino acids. The V gene's germline CDR1 is SGHRS and CDR2 YFSETQ. The CDR3 nucleotides read TGCGCCAGCAGCTTGGCAACAGGGCCCACTGAAGCTTTCTTT. This gives the protein CASSLATGPTEAFF.